What follows describes a single TCR beta chain. In the PCR, 60 Vbeta and 13 Jbeta primers were used. Profiled with immunoSEQ multiplex PCR; TCRdb holds only in-frame clones, not every one. The sample has approximately 170,000 clones, roughly three quarters seen once. The data were taken from a study of cytomegalovirus exposure and HLA in healthy donors. V was clipped by 6 bases and J by 5 bases; unmatched bases: 12. CDR1 is SNHLY, CDR2 FYNNEI, per germline. This CDR3 has 16 residues. V and J are TRBV2 and TRBJ2-4, with TRBD2 matching over 8 bases. Sequenced input: PBMCs. The receptor was derived from a woman in her thirties or forties in good health and CMV-seropositive. CDR3 DNA: TGTGCCAGCAGGGCCACCTTTTTAGCGGGGCAAAACATTCAGTACTTC. Translation gives CASRATFLAGQNIQYF.